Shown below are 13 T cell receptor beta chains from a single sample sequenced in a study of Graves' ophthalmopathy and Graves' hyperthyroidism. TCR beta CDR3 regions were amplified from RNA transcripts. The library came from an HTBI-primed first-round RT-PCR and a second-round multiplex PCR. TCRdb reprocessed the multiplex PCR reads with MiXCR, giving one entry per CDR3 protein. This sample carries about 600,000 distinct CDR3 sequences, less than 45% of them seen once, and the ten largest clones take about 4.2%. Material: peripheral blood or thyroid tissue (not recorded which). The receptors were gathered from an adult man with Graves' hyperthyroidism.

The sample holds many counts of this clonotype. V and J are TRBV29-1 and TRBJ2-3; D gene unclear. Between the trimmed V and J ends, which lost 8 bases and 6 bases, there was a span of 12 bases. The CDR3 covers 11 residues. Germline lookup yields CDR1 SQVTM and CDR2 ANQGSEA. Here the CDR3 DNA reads TGCAGCAAGCAAGTAGCCGATACGCAGTATTTT. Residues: CSKQVADTQYF.

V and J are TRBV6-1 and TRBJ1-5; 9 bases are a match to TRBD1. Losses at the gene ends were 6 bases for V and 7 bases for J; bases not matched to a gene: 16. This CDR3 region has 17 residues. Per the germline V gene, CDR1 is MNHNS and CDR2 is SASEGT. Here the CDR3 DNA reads TGTGCCAGCAGAGCCGGGACAGGGCATGGGGTTGCCCAGCCCCAGCATTTT. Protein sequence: CASRAGTGHGVAQPQHF.

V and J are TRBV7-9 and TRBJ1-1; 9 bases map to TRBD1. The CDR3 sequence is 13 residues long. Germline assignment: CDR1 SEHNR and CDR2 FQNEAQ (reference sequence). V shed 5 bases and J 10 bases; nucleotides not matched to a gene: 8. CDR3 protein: CASSQDRDRVAFF. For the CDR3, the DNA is TGTGCCAGCAGCCAGGACCGGGACAGGGTAGCTTTCTTT.

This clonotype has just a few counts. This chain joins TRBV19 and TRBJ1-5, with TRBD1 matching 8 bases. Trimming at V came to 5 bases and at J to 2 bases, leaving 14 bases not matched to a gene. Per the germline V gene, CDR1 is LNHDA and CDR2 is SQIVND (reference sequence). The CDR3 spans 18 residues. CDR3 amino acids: CASSARQGKVIGNQPQHF. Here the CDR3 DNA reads TGTGCCAGTAGTGCCCGACAGGGGAAGGTTATTGGCAATCAGCCCCAGCATTTT.

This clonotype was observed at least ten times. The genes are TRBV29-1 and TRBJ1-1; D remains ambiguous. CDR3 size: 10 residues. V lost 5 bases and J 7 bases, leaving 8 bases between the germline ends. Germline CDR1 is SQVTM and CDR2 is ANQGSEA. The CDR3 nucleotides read TGCAGCGTTAGTAGCTATGAAGCTTTCTTT. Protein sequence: CSVSSYEAFF.

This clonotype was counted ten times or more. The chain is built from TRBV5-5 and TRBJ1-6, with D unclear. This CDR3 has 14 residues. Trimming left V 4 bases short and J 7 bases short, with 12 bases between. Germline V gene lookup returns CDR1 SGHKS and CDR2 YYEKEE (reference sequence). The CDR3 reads CASSKSAENSPLHF. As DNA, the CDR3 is TGTGCCAGCAGCAAGTCGGCAGAGAATTCACCCCTCCACTTT.

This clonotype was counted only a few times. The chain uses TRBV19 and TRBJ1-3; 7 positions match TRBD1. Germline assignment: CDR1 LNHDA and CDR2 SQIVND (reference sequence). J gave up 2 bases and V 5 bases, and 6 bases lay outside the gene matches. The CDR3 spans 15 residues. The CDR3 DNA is TGTGCCAGTAGTGCCGGACAGGACCCTGGAAACACCATATATTTT. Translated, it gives CASSAGQDPGNTIYF.

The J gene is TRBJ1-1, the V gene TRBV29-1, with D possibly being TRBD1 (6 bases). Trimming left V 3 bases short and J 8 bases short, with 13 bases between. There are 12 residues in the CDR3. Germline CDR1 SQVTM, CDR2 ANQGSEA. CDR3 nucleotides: TGCAGCGTTGACGAAAACAGGGAGGAAGCTTTCTTT. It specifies CSVDENREEAFF.

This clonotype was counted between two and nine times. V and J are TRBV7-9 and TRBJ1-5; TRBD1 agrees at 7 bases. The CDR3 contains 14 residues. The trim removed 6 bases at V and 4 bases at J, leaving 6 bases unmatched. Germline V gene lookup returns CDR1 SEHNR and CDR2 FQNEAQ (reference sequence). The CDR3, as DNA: TGTGCCAGCAGTTCGGGACAGAAAAATCAGCCCCAGCATTTT. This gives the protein CASSSGQKNQPQHF.

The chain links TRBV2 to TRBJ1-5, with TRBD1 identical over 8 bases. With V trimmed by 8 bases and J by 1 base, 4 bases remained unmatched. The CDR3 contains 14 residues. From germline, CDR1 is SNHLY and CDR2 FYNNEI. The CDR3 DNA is TGTGCCAGCGAGTACAGGGGGAGCAATCAGCCCCAGCATTTT. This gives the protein CASEYRGSNQPQHF.

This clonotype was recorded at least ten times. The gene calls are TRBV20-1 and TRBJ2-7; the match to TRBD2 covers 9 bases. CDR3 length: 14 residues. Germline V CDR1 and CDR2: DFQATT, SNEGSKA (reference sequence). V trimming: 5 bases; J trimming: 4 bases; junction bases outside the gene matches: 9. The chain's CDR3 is CSAVRLAAPYEQYF. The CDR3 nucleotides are TGCAGTGCTGTAAGACTAGCGGCACCTTACGAGCAGTACTTC.

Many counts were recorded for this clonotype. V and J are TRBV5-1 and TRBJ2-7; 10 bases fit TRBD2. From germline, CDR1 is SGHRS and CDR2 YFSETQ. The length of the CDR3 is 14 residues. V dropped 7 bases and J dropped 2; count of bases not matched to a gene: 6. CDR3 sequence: CASLTSGTAYEQYF. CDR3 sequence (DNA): TGCGCCAGCCTAACTAGCGGGACAGCCTACGAGCAGTACTTC.

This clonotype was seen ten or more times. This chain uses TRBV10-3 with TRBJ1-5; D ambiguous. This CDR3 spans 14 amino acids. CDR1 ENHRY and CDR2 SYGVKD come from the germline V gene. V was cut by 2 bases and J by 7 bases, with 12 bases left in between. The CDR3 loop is CAISEPDPGQPQHF. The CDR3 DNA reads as TGTGCCATCAGTGAGCCTGACCCGGGACAGCCCCAGCATTTT.